Sequencing of this T cell receptor (beta chain) was carried out in a study of shared clonotypes between healthy human individuals. The count of this clone is one. Using immunoSEQ multiplex PCR, the repertoire was profiled, and TCRdb retains in-frame clones only, with some absent. The table records over a million clones, around 95% of them present only once. Looked up from germline, CDR1 is MNHNY and CDR2 is SVGAGI (reference sequence). J was trimmed by 7 bases and V by 5 bases; bases with no gene match: 8. This CDR3 has 14 amino acids. Sequences were obtained from naive CD4+ T cells sorted from blood. Stated subset: CD45RA+ positively selected. This TCR derives from a man aged 25-45 years in good health. J is TRBJ2-1 and V is TRBV6-6; 7 nucleotides align to TRBD1. The DNA for the CDR3 is TGTGCCAGCAGTCCGAGACAGGGAATAAATGAGCAGTTCTTC. This sequence encodes CASSPRQGINEQFF.